A selection of T cell receptor beta chains follows, all from one sample in a study of response to subunit inactivated influenza vaccine. TCRdb fed the RT-PCR reads into MiXCR, producing one record per CDR3 protein. The sample carries about 160,000 distinct CDR3 sequences, about a tenth recorded once. Material: non-naive T cells sorted from PBMCs, obtained more than 35 days after vaccination. These receptors were collected from a man aged 50 or older who received an inactivated influenza vaccine. Both conserved end residues are part of each CDR3. Each record gives: D gene, V gene, clone size, J gene, CDR3 DNA, CDR3 protein. A D gene is named only where the DNA matches it firmly. Size values are once, few and many counts, or a class for expanded clones, and some rows have none.

d_gene: NA; v_gene: TRBV20-1; abundance: many; j_gene: TRBJ2-5; CDR3nt: TGCAGTGCAAACCATGCCGCGAGAGAGACCCAGTACTTC; CDR3aa: CSANHAARETQYF
d_gene: NA; v_gene: TRBV5-1; abundance: few; j_gene: TRBJ2-3; CDR3nt: TGCGCCAGCAGCTTGGTCGGGGGGCTCACAGATACGCAGTATTTT; CDR3aa: CASSLVGGLTDTQYF
d_gene: NA; v_gene: TRBV28; abundance: NA; j_gene: TRBJ2-4; CDR3nt: TGTGCCAGCAGCCCGCCGGAGGTCCAAATTTCCATTCAGTACTTC; CDR3aa: CASSPPEVQISIQYF
d_gene: TRBD2; v_gene: TRBV3-1; abundance: few; j_gene: TRBJ2-7; CDR3nt: TGTGCCAGCAGCCGAACACCTTATAGCGGGAGCTCCTACGAGCAGTACTTC; CDR3aa: CASSRTPYSGSSYEQYF
d_gene: NA; v_gene: TRBV11-3; abundance: NA; j_gene: TRBJ2-1; CDR3nt: TGTGCCAGCAGCTTAGATAATAGCAATGAGCAGTTCTTC; CDR3aa: CASSLDNSNEQFF
d_gene: NA; v_gene: TRBV3-1; abundance: NA; j_gene: TRBJ2-3; CDR3nt: TGTGCCAGCAGCCACAAGGCTACCCAGCAGTATTTT; CDR3aa: CASSHKATQQYF
d_gene: NA; v_gene: TRBV7-2; abundance: NA; j_gene: TRBJ2-3; CDR3nt: TGTGCCAGCAGCCTCGACTTCTCTGGGGGAGATACGCAGTATTTT; CDR3aa: CASSLDFSGGDTQYF
d_gene: TRBD2; v_gene: TRBV20-1; abundance: NA; j_gene: TRBJ2-7; CDR3nt: TGCAGTGCTAGAGATCGCCTAGCGGGAGTTGGCGAGCAGTACTTC; CDR3aa: CSARDRLAGVGEQYF
d_gene: NA; v_gene: TRBV4-1; abundance: many; j_gene: TRBJ2-3; CDR3nt: TGCGCCAGCAGCCAAGATCGTTACGGGGGACGCGGGGATACGCAGTATTTT; CDR3aa: CASSQDRYGGRGDTQYF
d_gene: TRBD1; v_gene: TRBV4-3; abundance: many; j_gene: TRBJ2-1; CDR3nt: TGCGCCAGCAGCCAAGATTTGGGACAGGGAGGCAATGAGCAGTTCTTC; CDR3aa: CASSQDLGQGGNEQFF
d_gene: NA; v_gene: TRBV4-1; abundance: medium-sized; j_gene: TRBJ2-5; CDR3nt: TGCGCCAGCAGCCAAGATTCTAATAGCGGAAAGACCCAGTACTTC; CDR3aa: CASSQDSNSGKTQYF
d_gene: NA; v_gene: TRBV12-3/TRBV12-4; abundance: many; j_gene: TRBJ2-7; CDR3nt: TGTGCCAGCAGTCCGGGGTTCGGCGGTTCCTACGAGCAGTACTTC; CDR3aa: CASSPGFGGSYEQYF
d_gene: NA; v_gene: TRBV29-1; abundance: few; j_gene: TRBJ2-7; CDR3nt: TGCAGCGTTGGGGACCCAACCTACGAGCAGTACTTC; CDR3aa: CSVGDPTYEQYF
d_gene: TRBD2; v_gene: TRBV3-1; abundance: many; j_gene: TRBJ2-5; CDR3nt: TGTGCCAGCAGCCAAACGACTAGCGGGGATGATGAGACCCAGTACTTC; CDR3aa: CASSQTTSGDDETQYF
d_gene: NA; v_gene: TRBV6-5; abundance: many; j_gene: TRBJ2-2; CDR3nt: TGTGCCAGCAGTTACTCGGAAGTCTTAGGGGAGCTGTTTTTT; CDR3aa: CASSYSEVLGELFF